The 9 T cell receptor beta chains presented below share a single source sample, sequenced in a study of shared clonotypes between healthy human individuals. Some clones are missing from TCRdb's copy, which holds only in-frame ones; the method was immunoSEQ multiplex PCR. The sample lists over 1.5 million clones; about 98% were seen once. Material: naive CD4+ T cells sorted from blood. Documented subset: CD45RA+ positively selected. These receptors originate from a young man in good health.

The chain combines TRBV2 with TRBJ2-5, with a possible D match to TRBD1 (5 bases). This CDR3 spans 16 amino acids. Germline V gives CDR1 SNHLY, CDR2 FYNNEI. Trimming shortened V by 5 bases and J by 2 bases, and 18 bases separated the two germline ends. CDR3: CASSPGFSTAQETQYF. Written as DNA, the CDR3 is TGTGCCAGCAGTCCCGGATTCTCGACAGCACAAGAGACCCAGTACTTC. Together with reference TRBV2 and TRBJ2-5, the CDR3 gives the full variable domain: EPEVTQTPSHQVTQMGQEVILRCVPISNHLYFYWYRQILGQKVEFLVSFYNNEISEKSEIFDDQFSVERPDGSNFTLKIRSTKLEDSAMYFCASSPGFSTAQETQYFGPGTRLLVL.

The chain recombines TRBV6-5 with TRBJ2-1; no firm D call. Trimming removed 11 bases at V and 8 bases at J, with 22 bases between. Germline CDR1 MNHEY, CDR2 SVGAGI. The CDR3 loop spans 14 amino acids. The CDR3 is CACHRPGFSHEQFF. In DNA form, the CDR3 reads TGTGCCTGCCACCGTCCAGGATTCTCGCATGAGCAGTTCTTC.

The J gene is TRBJ2-1, the V gene TRBV25-1, with D possibly matching TRBD1 (5 bases). V shed 4 bases and J shed 8 bases, with 12 bases lying between them. Per germline, CDR1 MGHDK and CDR2 SYGVNS. CDR3 length: 13 residues. CDR3 nucleotides: TGTGCCAGCAGTGCACTCCAGGGTGATGAGCAGTTCTTC. Translating gives CASSALQGDEQFF.

The chain recombines TRBV11-3 with TRBJ2-4; tentative D call: TRBD2 (6 bases). Trimming removed 1 base at V and 0 bases at J, with 13 bases between. The germline V gene encodes CDR1 SGHNT and CDR2 YENEEA. The CDR3 sequence is 17 residues long. The CDR3 nucleotides read TGTGCCAGCAGCTTAGTTCTCGGGACTGTAGCCAAAAACATTCAGTACTTC. Translating gives CASSLVLGTVAKNIQYF.

The chain recombines TRBV10-2 with TRBJ2-7; the D gene is possibly TRBD1 (5 bases). The CDR3 runs to 13 residues. Germline loops: CDR1 WSHSY, CDR2 SAAADI. V was pared by 5 bases and J by 2 bases, with 10 bases between. CDR3 coding DNA: TGCGCCAGCAGTCAGACAGCAGCCTACGAGCAGTACTTC. It is translated as CASSQTAAYEQYF.

CDR3 region: CASSKGLLREQYF. The CDR3 bases are TGCGCCAGCAGTAAGGGACTACTCCGCGAGCAGTACTTC. The chain uses TRBV10-2 and TRBJ2-7, with TRBD2 matching over 7 bases. Unmatched junction bases numbered 7, after V lost 5 bases and J lost 6 bases. The CDR3 runs 13 residues. The germline CDR1 and CDR2 sequences are WSHSY and SAAADI.

The gene calls are TRBV5-4 and TRBJ1-4; 7 bases are a match to TRBD1. J lost 3 bases, V lost 4 bases, and 6 bases had no gene match. From germline, CDR1 is SGHNT and CDR2 YYREEE (reference sequence). This CDR3 is built from 15 residues. In DNA, the CDR3 is TGTGCCAGCAGCGGAAACAGGGGTTCTAATGAAAAACTGTTTTTT. Its protein product is CASSGNRGSNEKLFF.

The chain links TRBV11-2 to TRBJ2-4, with a tentative D call TRBD2 (7 bases). CDR1 and CDR2 from the germline V gene are SGHAT and FQNNGV. CDR3 size: 16 residues. V was pared by 3 bases and J by 4 bases, with 16 bases between. This CDR3 is CASSFEGGFGKNIQYF. CDR3 in DNA: TGTGCCAGCAGCTTCGAGGGGGGGTTTGGGAAAAACATTCAGTACTTC. Filled out from reference TRBV11-2 and TRBJ2-4, the complete variable domain reads EAGVAQSPRYKIIEKRQSVAFWCNPISGHATLYWYQQILGQGPKLLIQFQNNGVVDDSQLPKDRFSAERLKGVDSTLKIQPAKLEDSAVYLCASSFEGGFGKNIQYFGAGTRLSVL.

The chain links TRBV28 to TRBJ2-5; 8 bases are a match to TRBD1. J was trimmed by 5 bases and V by 7 bases; bases with no gene match: 6. CDR1 and CDR2 (germline): MDHEN, SYDVKM. This CDR3 contains 13 residues. In DNA, the CDR3 is TGTGCCAGCACAGGGGGCCCCCGGGAGACCCAGTACTTC. As protein: CASTGGPRETQYF.